This T cell receptor (beta chain) was observed in a study of blood T cell repertoires in COVID-19. Measured with immunoSEQ multiplex PCR; TCRdb has only the in-frame clones, and not every one. The sample carries roughly 200,000 clones, approximately 86% recorded once. The germline CDR1 and CDR2 sequences are MNHNS and SASEGT. The CDR3 totals 18 residues. V was clipped by 1 base and J by 4 bases; unmatched bases: 8. This TCR came from a woman aged 50 to 60 with COVID-19, enrolled during active disease. The source material was peripheral blood. The gene calls are TRBV6-1 and TRBJ2-1; 12 nucleotides agree with TRBD2. CDR3 in DNA: TGTGCCAGCAGTGAAGAATGGGCTAGCGGGAGGGATTACAATGAGCAGTTCTTC. Translation gives CASSEEWASGRDYNEQFF.